Presented here are 20 T cell receptor beta chains from one specimen sequenced in a study of circulating tumor DNA in untreated peripheral T-cell lymphoma (dated by TCRdb to about 2021). Receptor libraries were prepared by the immunoSEQ multiplex PCR assay. In its TCRdb copy, this immuneACCESS table keeps in-frame sequences only and misses some clones. Where compared with another copy, unresolved V genes explain less than half of these, and the others have no known cause. The sample table shows thousands of clones, and around two thirds are seen once. The ten largest clones take up 15% to 20% of the sample. The sequenced sample was tumor tissue. The receptors stem from a human donor with peripheral T-cell lymphoma.

This chain connects TRBV5-1 to TRBJ2-7; D perhaps matches TRBD1 (6 bases). V was pared by 7 bases and J by 0 bases, with 20 bases between. The CDR3 is made up of 16 amino acids. The germline V gene encodes CDR1 SGHRS and CDR2 YFSETQ. In DNA, the CDR3 is TGCGCCAGCTCGGGCAGGGGATACCTGAGCTCCTACGAGCAGTACTTC. Residues: CASSGRGYLSSYEQYF.

The chain carries TRBV6-8 and TRBJ2-7; tentative D call: TRBD2 (6 bases). Germline assignment: CDR1 MNHGY and CDR2 SAAAGT. The V and J ends lost 0 bases and 2 bases respectively, with 14 bases between them. The CDR3 is 16 residues long. This CDR3 is CASSYSLERATYEQYV. The CDR3 bases are TGTGCCAGCAGTTACTCTTTGGAGCGGGCCACCTACGAGCAGTACGTC.

The rearrangement links TRBV5-1 to TRBJ1-1; D is uncertain. CDR3 size: 14 residues. V lost 1 base, J lost 1 base, and 8 bases lay in between. Germline CDR1 and CDR2: SGHRS and YFSETQ. CDR3 residues: CASSLSYGNTEAFF. The CDR3 DNA sequence: TGCGCCAGCAGCTTGTCGTATGGGAACACTGAAGCTTTCTTT.

The chain joins TRBV12-5 to TRBJ1-1; D is perhaps TRBD1 (6 bases). The CDR3 loop spans 14 amino acids. Per the germline V gene, CDR1 is LGHNT and CDR2 is FRNRAP. CDR3 region: CASRRGVRNTEAFF. In DNA, the CDR3 is TGTGCCAGCCGCAGGGGAGTGAGGAACACTGAAGCTTTCTTT.

V usage is TRBV15 and J usage is TRBJ2-1; TRBD2 matches at 7 bases. The CDR3 runs to 14 residues. The ends lost 0 bases at V and 15 bases at J; junction bases unmatched: 11. Germline CDR1 is LNHNV and CDR2 is YYDKDF (reference sequence). CDR3 nucleotide sequence: TGTGCCACCAGCAGAGATTTGGCGGGAGATAAGGCGTTCTTC. Translating it yields CATSRDLAGDKAFF.

The chain links TRBV11-3 to TRBJ2-2, with D possibly TRBD2 on 6 matching bases. This CDR3 has 15 amino acids. V lost 0 bases, J lost 4 bases, and 9 bases lay in between. Germline CDR1 is SGHNT and CDR2 is YENEEA. The CDR3 sequence is CASSLEASATGELFF. The CDR3 DNA follows: TGTGCCAGCAGCTTAGAGGCTAGCGCCACCGGGGAGCTGTTTTTT.

This chain links TRBV30 with TRBJ1-6; possible D gene TRBD1, 5 bases. Trimming removed 4 bases from V and 11 bases from J, with 15 bases in between. This CDR3 has 13 amino acids. Germline CDR1 is GTSNPN and CDR2 is SVGIG (reference sequence). CDR3 sequence reads: CAWTGGARPPLHF. In DNA form, the CDR3 reads TGTGCCTGGACCGGCGGGGCTCGGCCACCCCTCCACTTT.

The J gene is TRBJ2-1, the V gene TRBV19; D is ambiguous. This CDR3 is 11 amino acids long. V dropped 4 bases and J dropped 7 bases, with 5 bases sitting between them. Germline V gives CDR1 LNHDA, CDR2 SQIVND (reference sequence). The CDR3 here is CASSRSNEQFF. The DNA for the CDR3 is TGTGCCAGTAGTAGGTCGAATGAGCAGTTCTTC.

This sequence joins TRBV15 and TRBJ2-7, with 7 nucleotides matching TRBD2. The CDR3 length is 14 residues. Germline V gene data show CDR1 as LNHNV and CDR2 as YYDKDF (reference sequence). J lost 5 bases, V lost 3 bases, and 7 bases had no gene match. Here the CDR3 reads CATSRERGGDEQYF. The CDR3 region has the DNA TGTGCCACCAGCAGGGAGCGGGGAGGGGACGAGCAGTACTTC.

The chain combines TRBV19 with TRBJ1-2; D is undetermined. Per germline, CDR1 LNHDA and CDR2 SQIVND (reference sequence). The CDR3 runs to 17 residues. V shed 2 bases and J shed 5 bases, with 21 bases lying between them. The CDR3 DNA follows: TGTGCCAGTAGTATACCCCCGCCGACCGGACCAATATATGGCTACACCTTC. The encoded protein is CASSIPPPTGPIYGYTF.

This clone was recorded a few times. The V gene is TRBV18, the J gene TRBJ1-1, with D unclear. This CDR3 comprises 15 residues. Trimming pared 0 bases from V and 4 bases from J, leaving 12 bases between. Per the germline V gene, CDR1 is KGHSH and CDR2 is LQKENI. CDR3 sequence (DNA): TGTGCCAGCTCACCACCCTCGGGGTCACCCACTGAAGCTTTCTTT. Translating it yields CASSPPSGSPTEAFF.

The rearrangement links TRBV19 to TRBJ2-1, with TRBD2 identical over 14 bases. Germline CDR1 LNHDA, CDR2 SQIVND (reference sequence). The CDR3 sequence is 17 residues long. V gave up 5 bases and J gave up 6 bases; unmatched junction bases: 9. CDR3 in DNA: TGTGCCAGTAGTCCGAGACTAGCGGGAGGGTGGTTCAATGAGCAGTTCTTC. As protein: CASSPRLAGGWFNEQFF.

This chain connects TRBV19 to TRBJ1-1; no clear D gene. V lost 3 bases to trimming and J lost 1 base, with 6 bases between them. The CDR3 extends over 13 amino acids. In germline, CDR1 is LNHDA, CDR2 SQIVND (reference sequence). The CDR3, as DNA: TGTGCCAGTAGTATGTGGGAGAACACTGAAGCTTTCTTT. This codes for CASSMWENTEAFF.

The V gene is TRBV12-5, the J gene TRBJ2-3; a weak D match, TRBD2 (6 bases). Germline CDR1 and CDR2: LGHNT and FRNRAP. The CDR3 length is 16 residues. CDR3 sequence (DNA): TGTGCCAGCACCGGGCGGGGATGGATTTTAACAGATACGCAGTATTTT. Translated: CASTGRGWILTDTQYF.

The V gene is TRBV19, the J gene TRBJ1-2; TRBD1 might be the D (5 bases). V gave up 2 bases and J gave up 8 bases, with 12 bases separating them. The CDR3 loop spans 13 amino acids. Germline CDR1 LNHDA, CDR2 SQIVND (reference sequence). In DNA, the CDR3 is TGTGCCAGTAGTATAAGGCAGGGTAGCGGCTACACCTTC. It is translated as CASSIRQGSGYTF.

The J gene is TRBJ2-3, the V gene TRBV7-4; the D gene could be TRBD1 or TRBD2 (5 bases each). CDR1 and CDR2 (germline): SGHVT, SQSDAQ. The V end lost 6 bases, the J end lost 1 base, and 11 bases lay between the germline ends. CDR3 size: 14 residues. CDR3 DNA sequence: TGTGCCAGCAGTTTGATGGGGGGCACAGATACGCAGTATTTT. Translating it yields CASSLMGGTDTQYF.

The chain has TRBV10-3 and TRBJ2-7; the match to TRBD1 covers 7 bases. The CDR3 has 16 amino acids. Germline CDR1 is ENHRY and CDR2 is SYGVKD. The junction had 19 bases not matched to a gene; V was cut back by 10 bases and J by 4 bases. This CDR3 is CASRERGTRGQYEQYF. For the CDR3, the DNA is TGTGCCAGCAGGGAGAGGGGGACAAGGGGGCAATACGAGCAGTACTTC.

This clone was seen once. CDR3 amino acids: CASSLDSPSSSYNEQFF. In DNA form, the CDR3 reads TGTGCCAGCAGCTTGGATTCCCCCAGTAGCTCCTACAATGAGCAGTTCTTC. The gene calls are TRBV11-3 and TRBJ2-1, with D hard to call. The length of the CDR3 is 17 residues. V lost 3 bases and J 0 bases, leaving 15 bases between the germline ends. The germline gives CDR1 SGHNT, CDR2 YENEEA.

The CDR3 nucleotides read TGCGCCAGCAGCTTGGCAACAGGGAACCAAGAGACCCAGTACTTC. Its protein product is CASSLATGNQETQYF. The gene calls are TRBV5-1 and TRBJ2-5; a possible D gene is TRBD1 (6 bases). Germline assignment: CDR1 SGHRS and CDR2 YFSETQ. V lost 0 bases and J lost 0, with 9 bases in between. The CDR3 runs 15 residues.

V gene TRBV11-3 combines with J gene TRBJ1-1; D remains unclear. The CDR3 is 16 amino acids. Deletions cut 3 bases from V and 3 bases from J, with 17 bases between. From germline, CDR1 is SGHNT and CDR2 YENEEA. The CDR3 spells CASSFIRHGGYTEAFF. In DNA form, the CDR3 reads TGTGCCAGCAGCTTTATACGGCACGGTGGTTACACTGAAGCTTTCTTT.